This TCR beta chain was sequenced during a study of OX40 agonist ivuxolimab in advanced cancers. Across the whole study: Patients received ivuxolimab, an intravenous treatment, every 2 weeks at 0.01 to 10 mg/kg. Three individuals attained partial responses, comprising one hepatocellular carcinoma case and two cutaneous melanoma cases.

Germline V CDR1 and CDR2: LNHNV, YYDKDF (reference sequence). V lost 5 bases and J lost 5, with 18 bases in between. The CDR3 is 15 residues long. Sequenced by immunoSEQ multiplex PCR; TCRdb stores in-frame clones only, minus some. Found here are about 50,000 clones, more than 70% of them singletons; the top ten hold roughly 2.7%. This receptor was taken from an adult with an advanced solid tumor such as melanoma, head and neck, liver or kidney cancer. The sample was CD4+ or CD8+ T cells sorted from blood, taken in a trial of the OX40 agonist ivuxolimab. The V gene is TRBV15, the J gene TRBJ2-5; D might be TRBD1 (5 bases). DNA for the CDR3: TGTGCCACCAGCGGCGGTGGGGCTAGGCGGGAGACCCAGTACTTC. The encoded protein is CATSGGGARRETQYF. The full variable domain, its missing parts supplied by reference TRBV15 and TRBJ2-5, is DAMVIQNPRYQVTQFGKPVTLSCSQTLNHNVMYWYQQKSSQAPKLLFHYYDKDFNNEADTPDNFQSRRPNTSFCFLDIRSPGLGDTAMYLCATSGGGARRETQYFGPGTRLLVL.